The entry below gives a single TCR beta chain sequence along with its context. Primers included in the PCR were 60 Vbeta and 13 Jbeta primers. The assay was immunoSEQ multiplex PCR, and TCRdb's table has in-frame clones only and misses some. The table shows some 70,000 clones, with roughly 80% occurring only once. This CDR3 has 16 residues. The V and J ends lost 0 bases and 6 bases, in that order; junction bases with no gene match: 11. Germline CDR1 GTSNPN, CDR2 SVGIG (reference sequence). The data stem from a study of cytomegalovirus exposure and HLA in healthy donors. The receptor comes from a woman between 45 and 65 years old in good health and CMV-seronegative. Source material: PBMCs. J is TRBJ1-2 and V is TRBV30, with 9 bases matching TRBD1. In DNA form, the CDR3 reads TGTGCCTGGAGTGTACGTCTTTCTGGGACAGGGAATGGCTACACCTTC. Translating gives CAWSVRLSGTGNGYTF.